The TCR beta chain under discussion was sequenced for a study of blood T cell repertoires in COVID-19. Study members were between about 18 and 100 years old and lived in some 26 US regions. Recovered participants had two consecutive negative NP/OP PCR tests, healthcare professional clearance, or symptom resolution. As handled by the study authors: Amplification of reference gene primers was used by the study to estimate nucleated cell counts. Method: immunoSEQ multiplex PCR; TCRdb's copy keeps in-frame clones and lacks some. From that table come the V and J calls and clone size; the DNA was used to work out D and trimming. The sample consists of around 220,000 clones, roughly 84% of them appearing once. The CDR3 spans 11 residues. The germline gives CDR1 SNHLY, CDR2 FYNNEI. The germline V and J ends were trimmed by 6 bases and 3 bases, with 6 bases remaining between them.

This receptor was obtained from a woman in her forties who had recovered from COVID-19. Source material: PBMCs or T cells enriched from blood (not recorded which). This rearrangement joins TRBV2 to TRBJ2-7; D remains ambiguous. CDR3 protein: CASRPVYEQYF. The CDR3 nucleotides are TGTGCCAGCAGGCCGGTCTACGAGCAGTACTTC.